This T cell receptor (beta chain) comes out of a study of siplizumab effects on memory and regulatory T cells. Germline loops: CDR1 SGHRS, CDR2 YFSETQ. V was cut by 0 bases and J by 7 bases, with 10 bases left in between. The CDR3 has 13 residues. Using immunoSEQ multiplex PCR, the repertoire was profiled, and TCRdb retains in-frame clones only, with some absent. This sample yields tens of thousands of clones, of which around nine tenths are seen a single time; roughly 1.7% belongs to the top ten. The specimen was Tregs sorted from blood. The source of this sequence is a human donor in good health. The chain joins TRBV5-1 to TRBJ1-2; no clear D gene. CDR3: CASSLGGDLGYTF. CDR3 sequence (DNA): TGCGCCAGCAGCTTGGGAGGTGATCTTGGCTACACCTTC.